This T cell receptor beta chain emerged from a study of human T cells and chemical hapten exposure. Study information: Doses of diphenylcyclopropenone went to the patients' scalps weekly throughout the approximately 22-week study.

This CDR3 region has 15 residues. From germline, CDR1 is MNHEY and CDR2 SVGEGT. Trimming left V 4 bases short and J 4 bases short, with 15 bases between. Time point given: patch test 1, 2 weeks after DPC sensitization. Treatment noted: therapeutic diphenylcyclopropenone sensitization with weekly scalp DPC. MiXCR, run by TCRdb on the RACE reads, gives a single entry per CDR3 protein. The repertoire holds approximately 90,000 distinct CDR3 sequences, with about an eighth as singletons. The chain is built from TRBV6-2 or TRBV6-3 and TRBJ2-3; perhaps TRBD1 as D (5 bases). The clonotype was recovered from a woman between 40 and 55 years old with alopecia areata. Some clones in this sample may be carry-over from other donors' samples. The specimen comprised whole blood, sampled in connection with sensitization to the hapten diphenylcyclopropenone (DPC). The CDR3 spells CASSFRAYGPDTQYF. For the CDR3, the DNA is TGTGCCAGCAGTTTCAGGGCCTACGGCCCAGATACGCAGTATTTT.